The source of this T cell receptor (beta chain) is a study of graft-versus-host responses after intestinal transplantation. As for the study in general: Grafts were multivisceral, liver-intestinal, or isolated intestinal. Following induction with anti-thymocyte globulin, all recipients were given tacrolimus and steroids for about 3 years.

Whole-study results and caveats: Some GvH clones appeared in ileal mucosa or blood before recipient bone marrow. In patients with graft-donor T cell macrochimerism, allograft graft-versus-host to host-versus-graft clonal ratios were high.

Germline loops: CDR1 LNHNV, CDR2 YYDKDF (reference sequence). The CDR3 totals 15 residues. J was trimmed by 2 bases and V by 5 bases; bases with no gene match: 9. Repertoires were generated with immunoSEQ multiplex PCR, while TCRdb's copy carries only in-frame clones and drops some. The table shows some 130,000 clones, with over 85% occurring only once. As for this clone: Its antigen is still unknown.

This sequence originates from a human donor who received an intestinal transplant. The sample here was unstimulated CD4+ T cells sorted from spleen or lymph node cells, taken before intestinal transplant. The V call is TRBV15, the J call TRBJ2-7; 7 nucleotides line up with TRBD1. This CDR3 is CATSGRQGRAYEQYF. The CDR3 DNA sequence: TGTGCCACCAGCGGCCGACAGGGAAGAGCCTACGAGCAGTACTTC.